A single sample is the source of the 30 T cell receptor beta chains below, sequenced in a study of cytomegalovirus exposure and HLA in healthy donors. Sequencing was performed with immunoSEQ multiplex PCR; in TCRdb, only in-frame clones are kept and a portion is missing. There are roughly 150,000 clones in the sample; more than 75% occur only once, and about 2.7% lies in the top ten. Sequenced sample: PBMCs. Receptor source: a man between 18 and 29 years old in good health and CMV-seronegative.

V gene TRBV5-1 combines with J gene TRBJ1-4; possibly TRBD1 for D (5 bases). This CDR3 region has 14 residues. Germline CDR1 is SGHRS and CDR2 is YFSETQ. V was clipped by 3 bases and J by 7 bases, with 13 bases between them. The CDR3 DNA reads as TGCGCCAGCAGCTCTCAGGGTTTGGGTGAAAAACTGTTTTTT. It specifies CASSSQGLGEKLFF.

V is TRBV7-9 and J is TRBJ1-1, with 7 bases matching TRBD1. Germline V gene sequence: CDR1 SEHNR, CDR2 FQNEAQ (reference sequence). Trimming cost V 1 base and J 2 bases; bases outside gene matches: 7. The length of the CDR3 is 16 residues. Here the CDR3 DNA reads TGTGCCAGCAGCTTAGAGGGACAGAGACTAAACACTGAAGCTTTCTTT. This translates into CASSLEGQRLNTEAFF.

The chain is built from TRBV4-3 and TRBJ1-2; a possible D gene is TRBD1 (6 bases). The CDR3 runs to 15 residues. Trimming removed 1 base at V and 3 bases at J, with 12 bases between. CDR1 LGHNA and CDR2 YSLEER come from the germline V gene. CDR3 protein: CASSQAYEGDYGYTF. DNA of the CDR3: TGCGCCAGCAGCCAAGCGTATGAGGGGGACTATGGCTACACCTTC.

CDR3 bases: TGTGCCAGTTCCCGGATCGACAGGGAACAAGAGACCCAGTACTTC. Its protein is CASSRIDREQETQYF. The V gene is TRBV19, the J gene TRBJ2-5; 7 bases map to TRBD1. The V segment lost 8 bases and the J segment 2 bases; nucleotides outside the gene matches: 11. Germline V gene data show CDR1 as LNHDA and CDR2 as SQIVND (reference sequence). The CDR3 covers 15 residues.

This chain uses TRBV19 with TRBJ1-1; 9 nucleotides line up with TRBD1. V was pared by 5 bases and J by 5 bases, with 6 bases of the junction left unmatched. Germline-derived CDR1 and CDR2 are LNHDA and SQIVND (reference sequence). The CDR3 runs to 14 residues. The CDR3 nucleotides are TGTGCCAGTAGTCACGGGACAGGGAAAACTGAAGCTTTCTTT. Residues: CASSHGTGKTEAFF. Full variable domain (missing parts from reference TRBV19 and TRBJ1-1): DGGITQSPKYLFRKEGQNVTLSCEQNLNHDAMYWYRQDPGQGLRLIYYSQIVNDFQKGDIAEGYSVSREKKESFPLTVTSAQKNPTAFYLCASSHGTGKTEAFFGQGTRLTVV.

This clone occurred a few times. The chain combines TRBV25-1 with TRBJ2-2, with TRBD1 identical over 7 bases. The CDR3 contains 17 residues. Germline V lookup: CDR1 MGHDK, CDR2 SYGVNS. The V gene end was trimmed by 3 bases and the J gene end by 4 bases; junction bases not matched to a gene: 11. The CDR3 is CASSDAARQGITGELFF. The CDR3 DNA reads TGTGCCAGCAGTGACGCCGCCAGACAGGGAATCACCGGGGAGCTGTTTTTT.

This chain joins TRBV4-1 and TRBJ2-1; D is perhaps TRBD1 (5 bases). Trimming shortened V by 5 bases and J by 4 bases, and 9 bases separated the two germline ends. This CDR3 comprises 13 residues. CDR1 and CDR2 from the germline V gene are MGHRA and YSYEKL. The CDR3 DNA sequence: TGCGCCAGCAGCGTACAGGAATACAATGAGCAGTTCTTC. Translation: CASSVQEYNEQFF.

V and J are TRBV5-1 and TRBJ2-7; 7 bases line up with TRBD2. There are 15 residues in the CDR3. Germline assignment: CDR1 SGHRS and CDR2 YFSETQ. V was pared by 5 bases and J by 0 bases, with 8 bases of the junction left unmatched. The CDR3: CASRPASGSSYEQYF. The CDR3 nucleotides are TGCGCCAGCAGACCCGCTAGCGGTAGCTCCTACGAGCAGTACTTC.

This clone showed up just a few times. This chain links TRBV6-5 with TRBJ1-2; 8 positions agree with TRBD1. The CDR3 has 11 amino acids. The ends lost 11 bases at V and 7 bases at J; junction bases unmatched: 6. Germline V CDR1 and CDR2: MNHEY, SVGAGI. Here the CDR3 reads CAAQGVGGYTF. The CDR3 DNA reads as TGTGCCGCACAGGGGGTAGGTGGCTACACCTTC.

Concerning this clone itself: The junction shows a germline mismatch at one end, possibly a read error. The chain employs TRBV10-2 and TRBJ2-5, with D tentatively TRBD2 (5 bases). The CDR3 runs 13 residues. In germline, CDR1 is WSHSY, CDR2 SAAADI. This CDR3 reads CTSRWEYQETQYF. The CDR3 DNA reads TGCACCAGCAGGTGGGAGTACCAAGAGACCCAGTACTTC.

V gene TRBV19 combines with J gene TRBJ1-5; D is uncertain. The germline V and J ends were trimmed by 0 bases and 5 bases, with 17 bases remaining between them. Germline CDR1 and CDR2: LNHDA and SQIVND (reference sequence). The CDR3 has 17 amino acids. The CDR3 sequence is CASSIDSSYFVDQPQHF. As DNA, the CDR3 is TGTGCCAGTAGTATAGATAGCAGCTACTTCGTGGATCAGCCCCAGCATTTT.

V and J are TRBV5-5 and TRBJ2-3, with D possibly being TRBD1 (5 bases). V lost 2 bases to trimming and J lost 2 bases, with 15 bases between them. CDR1 is SGHKS and CDR2 is YYEKEE in the germline V gene (reference sequence). This CDR3 region has 16 residues. CDR3 residues: CASSFSLTAYTDTQYF. The DNA for the CDR3 is TGTGCCAGCAGCTTTTCTCTGACAGCGTACACAGATACGCAGTATTTT. Based on the CDR3 plus reference TRBV5-5 and TRBJ2-3, the full variable domain is DAGVTQSPTHLIKTRGQQVTLRCSPISGHKSVSWYQQVLGQGPQFIFQYYEKEERGRGNFPDRFSARQFPNYSSELNVNALLLGDSALYLCASSFSLTAYTDTQYFGPGTRLTVL.

As DNA, the CDR3 is TGTGCCAGCAGATCCTCGACAGGGACGGGACAGCCCCAGCATTTT. It codes for CASRSSTGTGQPQHF. The chain joins TRBV6-5 to TRBJ1-5; 7 bases map to TRBD1. Germline V gene data show CDR1 as MNHEY and CDR2 as SVGAGI. Trimming cost V 6 bases and J 7 bases; bases outside gene matches: 12. The CDR3 covers 15 residues.

The chain links TRBV5-1 to TRBJ1-2; no reliable D call. CDR1 and CDR2 (germline): SGHRS, YFSETQ. The CDR3 has 13 residues. The germline V and J ends were trimmed by 1 base and 3 bases, with 7 bases remaining between them. The CDR3 reads CASSLRGDYGYTF. In DNA, the CDR3 is TGCGCCAGCAGCTTGCGGGGTGACTATGGCTACACCTTC. Drawing the rest from reference TRBV5-1 and TRBJ1-2, the complete variable domain is KAGVTQTPRYLIKTRGQQVTLSCSPISGHRSVSWYQQTPGQGLQFLFEYFSETQRNKGNFPGRFSGRQFSNSRSEMNVSTLELGDSALYLCASSLRGDYGYTFGSGTRLTVV.

V usage is TRBV7-9 and J usage is TRBJ1-4, with D unclear. The V end lost 7 bases, the J end lost 0 bases, and 9 bases lay between the germline ends. There are 14 residues in the CDR3. Germline V lookup: CDR1 SEHNR, CDR2 FQNEAQ (reference sequence). In DNA form, the CDR3 reads TGTGCCAGCAACCGACAAGCAACTAATGAAAAACTGTTTTTT. It encodes CASNRQATNEKLFF.

This clone was seen just once. The V call is TRBV5-4, the J call TRBJ2-7, with a weak D call TRBD2 (6 bases). The CDR3 has 17 residues. Germline CDR1 reads SGHNT; CDR2 reads YYREEE (reference sequence). Trimming pared 4 bases from V and 2 bases from J, leaving 22 bases between. In nucleotides, the CDR3 is TGTGCCAGCAGCCGAGGTAGTGGGACTCACTTCACCTACGAGCAGTACTTC. Its protein product is CASSRGSGTHFTYEQYF.

This clone was recorded once. V and J are TRBV7-2 and TRBJ1-5, with D perhaps matching TRBD1 (5 bases). The length of the CDR3 is 14 residues. Looked up from germline, CDR1 is SGHTA and CDR2 is FQGNSA. The V end was cut by 5 bases, the J end by 5 bases, with 13 bases between. The CDR3 DNA reads as TGTGCCAGCAGCCTACAGGATTCATATCAGCCCCAGCATTTT. Translated: CASSLQDSYQPQHF.

Only one count was recorded for this clone. The rearrangement joins TRBV18 to TRBJ2-1; 9 bases fit TRBD2. The V and J ends lost 5 bases and 8 bases, in that order; junction bases with no gene match: 13. Looked up from germline, CDR1 is KGHSH and CDR2 is LQKENI. The CDR3 totals 16 residues. The CDR3: CASSSNRGLASHEQFF. For the CDR3, the DNA is TGTGCCAGCTCATCAAACAGGGGACTAGCTTCGCATGAGCAGTTCTTC.

V usage is TRBV7-2 and J usage is TRBJ2-7, with TRBD2 matching over 12 bases. The junction had 7 bases not matched to a gene; V was cut back by 6 bases and J by 1 base. The length of the CDR3 is 16 residues. Germline V gene lookup returns CDR1 SGHTA and CDR2 FQGNSA. This CDR3 is CASRKTSGSGSYEQYF. For the CDR3, the DNA is TGTGCCAGCAGGAAGACTAGCGGGAGTGGTTCCTACGAGCAGTACTTC.

This clone appeared a few times. The chain couples TRBV6-6 to TRBJ2-2; 8 bases fit TRBD1. This CDR3 has 13 amino acids. With V trimmed by 5 bases and J by 7 bases, 3 bases remained unmatched. Germline V gene sequence: CDR1 MNHNY, CDR2 SVGAGI (reference sequence). CDR3 DNA: TGTGCCAGCAGTCCTACAGGGGGCGGGGAGCTGTTTTTT. Amino acid sequence: CASSPTGGGELFF.

The chain employs TRBV10-2 and TRBJ1-5, with 7 bases fitting TRBD1. This CDR3 contains 12 residues. Germline CDR1 WSHSY, CDR2 SAAADI. V lost 10 bases, J lost 2 bases, and 2 bases stayed unmatched. The DNA for the CDR3 is TGCGCCATAGGGACAGGCAATCAGCCCCAGCATTTT. Protein sequence: CAIGTGNQPQHF.

This clone was counted a single time. The genes are TRBV25-1 and TRBJ2-7, with a tentative D call TRBD2 (7 bases). Per germline, CDR1 MGHDK and CDR2 SYGVNS. V lost 4 bases to trimming and J lost 2 bases, with 18 bases between them. The CDR3 spans 16 residues. Here the CDR3 DNA reads TGTGCCAGCAGTGCCCTAGGGGGGGACAAAACCTACGAGCAGTACTTC. Translating gives CASSALGGDKTYEQYF.

The chain couples TRBV19 to TRBJ1-1; unclear D gene. Trimming stripped 2 bases from V and 1 base from J, with 11 bases between. Germline CDR1 LNHDA, CDR2 SQIVND (reference sequence). The CDR3 is 15 residues long. In nucleotides, the CDR3 is TGTGCCAGTAGTATAACCTCCGGAGGGAACACTGAAGCTTTCTTT. Translated, it gives CASSITSGGNTEAFF.

V is TRBV25-1 and J is TRBJ2-3, with a weak D call TRBD2 (7 bases). V was trimmed by 1 base and J by 5 bases, leaving 13 bases between them. The CDR3 loop spans 15 amino acids. CDR1 and CDR2 (germline): MGHDK, SYGVNS. In DNA, the CDR3 is TGTGCCAGCAGTGAATCGGGAAGGGGGGGAGATACGCAGTATTTT. As protein: CASSESGRGGDTQYF. Combining the CDR3 with reference TRBV25-1 and TRBJ2-3 gives the whole variable domain EADIYQTPRYLVIGTGKKITLECSQTMGHDKMYWYQQDPGMELHLIHYSYGVNSTEKGDLSSESTVSRIRTEHFPLTLESARPSHTSQYLCASSESGRGGDTQYFGPGTRLTVL.

The gene calls are TRBV5-1 and TRBJ1-1, with D uncertain. Trimming removed 0 bases from V and 6 bases from J, with 9 bases in between. The CDR3 has 13 residues. Germline V CDR1 and CDR2: SGHRS, YFSETQ. CDR3: CASSLEQLPEAFF. The CDR3 DNA sequence: TGCGCCAGCAGCTTGGAACAGCTACCTGAAGCTTTCTTT.

V is TRBV27 and J is TRBJ1-5; no definite D call. The CDR3 covers 15 residues. Germline V gene lookup returns CDR1 MNHEY and CDR2 SMNVEV (reference sequence). Deletions cut 0 bases from V and 9 bases from J, with 15 bases between. CDR3 DNA: TGTGCCAGCAGTTTATCAGGGCTGCGGGCAGGGCCCCAGCATTTT. Its protein is CASSLSGLRAGPQHF.

The chain is built from TRBV14 and TRBJ2-7, with D possibly being TRBD2 (6 bases). The CDR3 loop spans 15 amino acids. From germline, CDR1 is SGHDN and CDR2 FVKESK. V was trimmed by 4 bases and J by 0 bases, leaving 13 bases between them. The CDR3, as DNA: TGTGCCAGCAGCCTCGAGACTAGAAGCTCCTACGAGCAGTACTTC. It codes for CASSLETRSSYEQYF.

This clone was seen just once. This chain links TRBV2 with TRBJ2-5; 15 nucleotides line up with TRBD2. Unmatched junction bases numbered 3, after V lost 5 bases and J lost 2 bases. Germline values: CDR1 SNHLY, CDR2 FYNNEI. This CDR3 region has 16 residues. This chain's CDR3 is CASSLGLAGGQETQYF. In DNA, the CDR3 is TGTGCCAGCAGTTTGGGACTAGCGGGGGGTCAAGAGACCCAGTACTTC.

The rearrangement joins TRBV28 to TRBJ1-4, with 8 nucleotides matching TRBD1. The CDR3 length is 13 residues. Losses at the gene ends were 5 bases for V and 7 bases for J; bases not matched to a gene: 3. The V gene's germline CDR1 is MDHEN and CDR2 SYDVKM. CDR3 DNA: TGTGCCAGCAGTCTCGGACAGGGTGAAAAACTGTTTTTT. It specifies CASSLGQGEKLFF. Full variable domain (rest looked up from reference TRBV28 and TRBJ1-4): DVKVTQSSRYLVKRTGEKVFLECVQDMDHENMFWYRQDPGLGLRLIYFSYDVKMKEKGDIPEGYSVSREKKERFSLILESASTNQTSMYLCASSLGQGEKLFFGSGTQLSVL.

The V gene is TRBV28, the J gene TRBJ2-3; D unresolved. This CDR3 contains 14 residues. Germline V lookup: CDR1 MDHEN, CDR2 SYDVKM. The V end was cut by 6 bases, the J end by 0 bases, with 10 bases between. The CDR3 DNA follows: TGTGCCAGCAGGAAGAACTTAAGCACAGATACGCAGTATTTT. Amino acid sequence: CASRKNLSTDTQYF.